This T cell receptor (beta chain) was sequenced for a study of vaccination effects on CD4 cells after COVID-19. About the research overall: Vaccine administered to participants consisted of two doses of either BNT162b2 or mRNA-1273.

A remark on this clone: Its antigen is unknown.

Study-level points and caveats: Clones arising from infection and from vaccination showed marked clonal contraction late after vaccination.

The protocol was immunoSEQ multiplex PCR, while the TCRdb copy is restricted to in-frame clones and leaves out a portion. The repertoire includes fewer than 85,000 clones, 60% to 85% of them detected once, and roughly a tenth sits in the top ten. Antigen-specific CD4+ T cells were first expanded with viral peptide pools by the ViraFEST assay and only then sequenced. Following 10 days of culture, CD4+ T cells were isolated. Nucleocapsid antibodies were negative in the vaccine recipients, who had never had SARS-CoV-2 infection. Cultivation was performed at two million PBMC per well with roughly 10 IU/ml IL-2 and around 10 ug/ml peptides added. Half the medium was replaced with IL-2 medium on days 3 and 7. The length of the CDR3 is 16 residues. Unmatched junction bases numbered 3, after V lost 4 bases and J lost 3 bases. CDR1 and CDR2 (germline): SGHNT, YYREEE (reference sequence).

The V and J genes are TRBV5-4 and TRBJ2-2, with 13 bases fitting TRBD2. The TCR comes from a human donor who received a COVID-19 vaccine. Source: CD4+ T cells from PBMCs cultured with SARS-CoV-2 spike peptides, taken before COVID-19 vaccination. In nucleotides, the CDR3 is TGTGCCAGCAGCGGAGGACTAGCGGGGGACACCGGGGAGCTGTTTTTT. Amino acid sequence: CASSGGLAGDTGELFF.